This T cell receptor (beta chain) was observed in a study of Tregs in tolerant kidney transplant recipients (dated by TCRdb to the late 2010s). About the investigation overall: The transplants used related donors along with nonmyeloablative bone marrow transplantation, and in the human trials mixed chimerism was transient. The study used TCRbeta sequencing to identify donor-specific regulatory T cells before combined kidney and bone marrow transplantation, then tracked those cells after transplant. Study-wide findings and limitations: The most biologically relevant and donor-specific TCRbeta repertoire appeared to be identified by expanding Tregs with activated donor B cells. Donor-specific Treg expansion was found to exceed global Treg expansion in tolerant patients, suggesting antigen-driven rather than nonspecific expansion. Biological reproducibility was not directly assessed, although technical replication error appeared to be minimal. The study was limited by small patient numbers, and the findings need validation in larger populations and under other immunosuppression protocols. PCR primers changed over time for some patients, so nucleotide-level comparison across those patients' samples was not possible.

The meaning of the sample's time point label: blood sample drawn before combined kidney and bone marrow transplant. Thawed PBMCs were FACS-sorted into unstimulated Tregs (CD4+CD25+CD127-), CD4+ non-Tregs (CD4+CD25-), CD4 cells and CD8 cells. Prior to Treg sorting, thawed PBMCs were rested overnight with 200 IU/ml IL-2 at 37 degrees C. Several combined kidney and bone marrow transplant recipients from the ITN036ST trial were included as patients, and samples were available only from these trial subjects. Healthy control blood was separated into PBMCs by Ficoll density gradient and cryopreserved, and patient PBMCs were collected both before and after transplant. Deletion took 1 base off V and 1 base off J, with a span of 7 bases between the germline ends. Inclusive of the bounding cysteine and phenylalanine, the CDR3 is 14 residues long. Only the CDR3 part of the read is kept: 42 bases, read in frame from the first base. For CDR1 and CDR2, the germline V gene lists LGHNA and YSLEER.

For TCRbeta CDR3 sequencing, genomic DNA was extracted from sorted cells using the QIAGEN DNeasy Blood and Tissue Kit. High-throughput TCRbeta CDR3 sequencing was carried out commercially through immunoSEQ, with PCR amplification with bias correction and internal controls included. For the original study's pipeline: Unique productive TCRbeta sequences were defined by CDR3 nucleotide sequence where primers matched, otherwise by CDR3 amino acid sequence with Vbeta and Jbeta genes. To correct for sorting error, sequences found in more than one sorted population at a frequency ratio of 2:1 or less were discarded, and the remaining shared sequences were assigned to the population with the higher frequency. A sequence was defined as donor-reactive if the sequence was expanded at least 5-fold in CFSE-low cells compared with unstimulated cells and had a frequency of at least 0.01% in CFSE-low cells. Jensen-Shannon divergence, calculated on the top 100 TCRbeta sequences ranked by frequency, was used to quantify repertoire divergence. When a sample had multiple sequencing runs, each run was corrected for sorting error separately and the runs were then pooled. TCRdb provides this immuneACCESS table in a form limited to in-frame rearrangements. Some clones are lacking; in checked studies, under half of them reflect an unresolved V gene, and why the rest are absent is not known. D and trimming come from the DNA, and the V and J calls and clone size come from that table. Across this sample there are fewer than 65,000 clones, with approximately 83% seen only once. 2.1% of the sample belongs to the ten largest clones.

Points on this clone: Its antigen has not been determined. Within one base of it there is no much larger clone, and no base qualities were kept.

The V gene is TRBV4-3 and the J gene is TRBJ1-1; the D gene lacks a confident call. The specimen comprised Tregs from blood, sampled before the transplant. This sequence was found in a human donor who received a combined kidney and bone marrow transplant. The bases read TGCGCCAGCAGCCAAGGGACGGCGAACACTGAAGCTTTCTTT. This gives the protein CASSQGTANTEAFF.